The present T cell receptor (beta chain) was sequenced within a study of T cell responses to AZD1222 COVID-19 vaccine. Overall study results and limits: White British people made up most donors, females outnumbered males, and clonal diversity was possibly underestimated. It was only after the peak T cell response that any repertoires were sampled. Seropositive AZD1222 recipients at baseline numbered only five or six.

From germline, CDR1 is SGHRS and CDR2 YFSETQ. V gave up 0 bases and J gave up 5 bases, with 17 bases separating them. The CDR3 runs 16 residues. On this clone: Its specificity is unknown.

The assay was immunoSEQ multiplex PCR, and TCRdb's table has in-frame clones only and misses some. The sample yields 95,000 to 150,000 clones, 80% to 95% seen once. The TCR was taken from an adult in good health. The chain has TRBV5-1 and TRBJ1-1, with D perhaps TRBD1 (5 bases). This sample comprised peripheral blood, obtained on day 0 of AZD1222 vaccination. The CDR3 DNA is TGCGCCAGCAGCTTGGGAGAGGGGCGCTTTTGGACTGAAGCTTTCTTT. Translated: CASSLGEGRFWTEAFF.